This is a list of T cell receptor beta chains from one sample in a study of cytomegalovirus exposure and HLA in healthy donors. The protocol was immunoSEQ multiplex PCR, while the TCRdb copy is restricted to in-frame clones and leaves out a portion. The sample gives approximately 290,000 clones, 75% to 85% of which show up once; 0.3% to 0.35% is in the top ten. Sample: PBMCs. These receptors came from a girl under 10 years old in good health and CMV-seronegative. Both conserved end residues are part of each CDR3. Each record gives: D gene, J gene, V gene, clone size, CDR3 DNA, CDR3 protein. A D gene is named only where the DNA matches it firmly. Only some rows state a clone size, as once, few, many or a class for expanded clones.

>.|TRBJ1-1|TRBV9|.
TGTGCCAGCAGCCCCCCGGGTAACACTGAAGCTTTCTTT
CASSPPGNTEAFF
>TRBD1|TRBJ2-2|TRBV5-4|.
TGTGCCAGCAGCCTTGGGGGACAGGGGAACACCGGGGAGCTGTTTTTT
CASSLGGQGNTGELFF
>.|TRBJ2-5|TRBV6-1|few
TGTGCCAGCAGTTTGACATATATCAGCCAAGAGACCCAGTACTTC
CASSLTYISQETQYF
>TRBD1|TRBJ1-1|TRBV18|.
TGTGCCAGCTCCGGGGACAGACATGTCGGGATGAACACTGAAGCTTTCTTT
CASSGDRHVGMNTEAFF
>TRBD1|TRBJ2-4|TRBV19|few
TGTGCCAGTAGAGACCCGGGACAGGGAGGGGCGGCCAAAAACATTCAGTACTTC
CASRDPGQGGAAKNIQYF
>.|TRBJ1-5|TRBV15|few
TGTGCCACCAGCAGAGGGGAGGGCCGCCGCTATAATCAGCCCCAGCATTTT
CATSRGEGRRYNQPQHF
>.|TRBJ2-5|TRBV7-9|.
TGTGCCAGCAGCTTAGCGAGTTACACCGGGGAGACCCAGTACTTC
CASSLASYTGETQYF
>TRBD2|TRBJ2-3|TRBV9|few
TGTGCCAGCAGCGCTAGCGGACCCACAGATACGCAGTATTTT
CASSASGPTDTQYF
>TRBD2|TRBJ2-3|TRBV6-1|.
TGTGCCAGCAGAAGACTAGCTCGAAACACAGATACGCAGTATTTT
CASRRLARNTDTQYF
>.|TRBJ2-3|TRBV27|few
TGTGCCAGCAGTCTATTAGCGCTTGCGACAGATACGCAGTATTTT
CASSLLALATDTQYF
>TRBD2|TRBJ2-1|TRBV4-1|once
TGCGCCAGCAGCCAAGTACGAGCGGGAGGGCCCTACAATGAGCAGTTCTTC
CASSQVRAGGPYNEQFF
>.|TRBJ1-1|TRBV6-5|.
TGTGCCAGCAGCTACGGGCCCGGAGGAACTGAAGCTTTCTTT
CASSYGPGGTEAFF
>.|TRBJ1-2|TRBV28|.
TGTGCCAGCAGTTCAGATGCAGGGGCGTTTGGCTACACCTTC
CASSSDAGAFGYTF
>TRBD1|TRBJ1-2|TRBV28|.
TGTGCCAGCAGAGAAACACCGGGACAGGGAGCTGGTGGCTACACCTTC
CASRETPGQGAGGYTF
>.|TRBJ2-7|TRBV2|.
TGTGCCACCCAAACAGGGCACGAGCAGTACTTC
CATQTGHEQYF
>TRBD2|TRBJ2-5|TRBV7-2|.
TGTGCCAGCAGCTTACGACTAGCTGAGACCCAGTACTTC
CASSLRLAETQYF
>.|TRBJ2-1|TRBV2|.
TGTGCCAGCAGGCAACAGTCTTCATCCTACAATGAGCAGTTCTTC
CASRQQSSSYNEQFF
>.|TRBJ2-3|TRBV18|.
TGTGCCAGCTCACCGGGCCCAGATACGCAGTATTTT
CASSPGPDTQYF
>.|TRBJ2-1|TRBV10-3|.
TGTGCCATCAGCCCAAACAATGAGCAGTTCTTC
CAISPNNEQFF
>.|TRBJ2-5|TRBV7-9|once
TGTGCCAGCAGCTCGATAGAAGAGACCCAGTACTTC
CASSSIEETQYF
>TRBD2|TRBJ2-1|TRBV2|.
TGTGCCAGCAAGTCCCCTTGGAAGAGGAACCATACGACGGGAGGGCCGGCGTATGAGCAGTTCTTC
CASKSPWKRNHTTGGPAYEQFF
>.|TRBJ1-1|TRBV2|.
TGTGCCAGCAGTGAGGCGAGGGCTGGAGCTTTCTTT
CASSEARAGAFF
>.|TRBJ2-1|TRBV5-5|.
TGTGCCAGCAGCTTGGCCGGGACAGAGCAGTTCTTC
CASSLAGTEQFF
>.|TRBJ2-5|TRBV10-3|.
TGTGCCATCAGTGATTTAGGGGTTGAGACCCAGTACTTC
CAISDLGVETQYF
>.|TRBJ1-2|TRBV28|.
TGTGCCAGCAGACATACGACCGGAGGGCATGGCTACACCTTC
CASRHTTGGHGYTF
>.|TRBJ2-1|TRBV2|.
TGTGCCAGCACCCGGACTCCCACCTACAATGAGCAGTTCTTC
CASTRTPTYNEQFF
>TRBD1|TRBJ1-6|TRBV6-5|.
TGTGCCAGCAGTTTGCGGGACAGGGTCCCCCTCCACTTT
CASSLRDRVPLHF
>.|TRBJ2-7|TRBV9|.
TGTGCCAGCAGCGTAGGTGCTAGCTTCTTCGAGCAGTACTTC
CASSVGASFFEQYF
>TRBD2|TRBJ2-5|TRBV5-1|.
TGCGCCAGCAGCGCCGGGAGGGGGGCGCGAGAGACCCAGTACTTC
CASSAGRGARETQYF
>.|TRBJ1-5|TRBV5-1|.
TGCGCCAGCAGCTCCTCGGGGGGCCCTAATCAGCCCCAGCATTTT
CASSSSGGPNQPQHF
>.|TRBJ2-7|TRBV4-1|.
TGCGCCAGCAGCCCCCTACCCCCCGGACAGATGTACGAGCAGTACTTC
CASSPLPPGQMYEQYF